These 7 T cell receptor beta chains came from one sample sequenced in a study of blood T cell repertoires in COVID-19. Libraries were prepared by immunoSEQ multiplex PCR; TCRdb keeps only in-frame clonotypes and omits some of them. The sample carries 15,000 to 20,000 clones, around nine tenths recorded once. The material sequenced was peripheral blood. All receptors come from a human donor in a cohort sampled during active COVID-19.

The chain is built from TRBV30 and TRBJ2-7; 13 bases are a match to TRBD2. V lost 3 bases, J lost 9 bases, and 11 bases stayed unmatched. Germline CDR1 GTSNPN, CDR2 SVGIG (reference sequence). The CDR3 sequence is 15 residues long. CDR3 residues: CAWRPSGTSGTGQYF. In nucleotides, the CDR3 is TGTGCCTGGAGGCCCTCCGGGACTAGCGGGACAGGGCAGTACTTC.

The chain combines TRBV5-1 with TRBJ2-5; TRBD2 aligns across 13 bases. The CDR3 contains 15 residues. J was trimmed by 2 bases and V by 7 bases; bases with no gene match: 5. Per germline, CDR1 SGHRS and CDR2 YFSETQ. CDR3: CASGLAGEYQETQYF. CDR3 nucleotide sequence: TGCGCCAGCGGACTAGCGGGAGAATATCAAGAGACCCAGTACTTC.

CDR3 sequence: CASSLGTSINEQFF. CDR3 in DNA: TGTGCCAGCAGCTTAGGGACTAGCATCAATGAGCAGTTCTTC. The genes are TRBV11-2 and TRBJ2-1; 8 bases align to TRBD2. V was clipped by 1 base and J by 6 bases; unmatched bases: 2. This CDR3 spans 14 amino acids. CDR1 SGHAT and CDR2 FQNNGV come from the germline V gene.

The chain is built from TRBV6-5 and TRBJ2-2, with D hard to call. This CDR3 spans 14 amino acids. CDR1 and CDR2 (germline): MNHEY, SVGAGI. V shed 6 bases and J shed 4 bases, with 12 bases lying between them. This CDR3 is CASRPQSGTGELFF. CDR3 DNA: TGTGCCAGCAGACCGCAGTCGGGCACCGGGGAGCTGTTTTTT.

CDR3 loop: CASSFDGWWYF. The CDR3 nucleotides read TGCGCCAGCAGCTTCGACGGGTGGTGGTATTTT. J is TRBJ2-3 and V is TRBV5-1; D is ambiguous. Trimming shortened V by 2 bases and J by 14 bases, and 12 bases separated the two germline ends. This CDR3 spans 11 amino acids. Germline V gives CDR1 SGHRS, CDR2 YFSETQ.

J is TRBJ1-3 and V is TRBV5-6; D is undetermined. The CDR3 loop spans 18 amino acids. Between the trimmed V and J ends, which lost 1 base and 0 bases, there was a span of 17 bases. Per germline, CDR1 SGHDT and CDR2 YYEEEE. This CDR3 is CASSLRPGALPSGNTIYF. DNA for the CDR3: TGTGCCAGCAGCTTGAGGCCAGGCGCACTTCCCTCTGGAAACACCATATATTTT.

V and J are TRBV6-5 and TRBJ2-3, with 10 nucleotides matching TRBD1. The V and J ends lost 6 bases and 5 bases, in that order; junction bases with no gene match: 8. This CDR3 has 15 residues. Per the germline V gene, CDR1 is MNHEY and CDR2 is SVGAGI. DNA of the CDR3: TGTGCCAGCAGCAGACCGGGACAGGGGATAGATACGCAGTATTTT. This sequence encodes CASSRPGQGIDTQYF.